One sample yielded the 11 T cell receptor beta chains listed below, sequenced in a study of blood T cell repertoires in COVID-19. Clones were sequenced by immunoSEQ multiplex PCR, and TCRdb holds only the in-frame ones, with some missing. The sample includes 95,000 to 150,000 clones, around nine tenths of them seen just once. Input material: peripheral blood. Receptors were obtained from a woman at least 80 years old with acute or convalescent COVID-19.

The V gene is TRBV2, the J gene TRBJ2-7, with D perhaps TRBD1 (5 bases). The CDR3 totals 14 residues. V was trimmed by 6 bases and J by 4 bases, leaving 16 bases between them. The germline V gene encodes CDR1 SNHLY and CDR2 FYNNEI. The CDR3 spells CASRALQGPYEQYF. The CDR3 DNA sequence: TGTGCCAGCAGGGCCTTGCAGGGCCCTTACGAGCAGTACTTC.

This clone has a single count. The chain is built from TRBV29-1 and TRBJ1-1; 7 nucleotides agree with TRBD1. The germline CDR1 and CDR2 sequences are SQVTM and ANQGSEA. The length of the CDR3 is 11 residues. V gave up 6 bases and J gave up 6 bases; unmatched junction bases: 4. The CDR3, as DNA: TGCAGCGTAACAGGGGAATCTGAAGCTTTCTTT. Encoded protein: CSVTGESEAFF. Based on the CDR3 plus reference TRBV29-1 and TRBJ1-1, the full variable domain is SAVISQKPSRDICQRGTSLTIQCQVDSQVTMMFWYRQQPGQSLTLIATANQGSEATYESGFVIDKFPISRPNLTFSTLTVSNMSPEDSSIYLCSVTGESEAFFGQGTRLTVV.

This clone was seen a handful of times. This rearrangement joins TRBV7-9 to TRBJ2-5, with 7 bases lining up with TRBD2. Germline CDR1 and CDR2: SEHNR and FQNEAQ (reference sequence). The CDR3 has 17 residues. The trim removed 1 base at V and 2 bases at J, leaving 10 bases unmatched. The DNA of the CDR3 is TGTGCCAGCAGCTTAGGTTCTCGCGGGGGACCACAAGAGACCCAGTACTTC. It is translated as CASSLGSRGGPQETQYF. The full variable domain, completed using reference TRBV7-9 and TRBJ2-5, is DTGVSQNPRHKITKRGQNVTFRCDPISEHNRLYWYRQTLGQGPEFLTYFQNEAQLEKSRLLSDRFSAERPKGSFSTLEIQRTEQGDSAMYLCASSLGSRGGPQETQYFGPGTRLLVL.

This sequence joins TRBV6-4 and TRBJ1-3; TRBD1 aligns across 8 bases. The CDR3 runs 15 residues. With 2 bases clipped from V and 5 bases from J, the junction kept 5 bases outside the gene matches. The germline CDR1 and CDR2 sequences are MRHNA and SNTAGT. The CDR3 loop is CASSDPDRERNTIYF. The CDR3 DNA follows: TGTGCCAGCAGTGACCCGGACAGGGAACGAAACACCATATATTTT.

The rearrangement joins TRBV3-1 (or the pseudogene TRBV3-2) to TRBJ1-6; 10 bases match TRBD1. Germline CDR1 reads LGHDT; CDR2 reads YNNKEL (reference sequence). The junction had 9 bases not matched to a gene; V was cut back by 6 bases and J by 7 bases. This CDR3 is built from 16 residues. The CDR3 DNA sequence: TGTGCCAGCAGACAATCCGGGGACAGGGGAAATTCACCCCTCCACTTT. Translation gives CASRQSGDRGNSPLHF.

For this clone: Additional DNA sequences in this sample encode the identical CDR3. The CDR3 DNA sequence: TGTGCCAGCAGCGTAGGTGCGAGCTCCTACAATGAGCAGTTCTTC. Residues: CASSVGASSYNEQFF. V usage is TRBV9 and J usage is TRBJ2-1; D gene unclear. Trimming removed 0 bases from V and 0 bases from J, with 7 bases in between. Looked up from germline, CDR1 is SGDLS and CDR2 is YYNGEE. This CDR3 region has 15 residues.

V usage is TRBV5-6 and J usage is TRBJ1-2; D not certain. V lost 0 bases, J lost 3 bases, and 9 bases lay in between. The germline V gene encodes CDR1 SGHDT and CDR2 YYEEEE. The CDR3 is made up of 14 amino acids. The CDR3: CASSLVDWDYGYTF. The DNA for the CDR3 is TGTGCCAGCAGCTTGGTGGACTGGGACTATGGCTACACCTTC.

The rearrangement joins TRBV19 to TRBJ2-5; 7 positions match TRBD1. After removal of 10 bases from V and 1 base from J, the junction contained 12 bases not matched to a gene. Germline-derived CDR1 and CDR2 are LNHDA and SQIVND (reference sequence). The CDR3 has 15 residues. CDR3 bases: TGTGCCACCTCGACAGGGTCGAATCTCCAAGAGACCCAGTACTTC. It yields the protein CATSTGSNLQETQYF.

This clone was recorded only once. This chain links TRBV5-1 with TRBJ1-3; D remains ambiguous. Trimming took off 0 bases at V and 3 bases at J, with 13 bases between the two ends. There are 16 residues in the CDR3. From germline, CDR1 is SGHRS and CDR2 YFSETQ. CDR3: CASSLARTDLGNTIYF. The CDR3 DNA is TGCGCCAGCAGCTTGGCCCGGACTGATCTTGGAAACACCATATATTTT.

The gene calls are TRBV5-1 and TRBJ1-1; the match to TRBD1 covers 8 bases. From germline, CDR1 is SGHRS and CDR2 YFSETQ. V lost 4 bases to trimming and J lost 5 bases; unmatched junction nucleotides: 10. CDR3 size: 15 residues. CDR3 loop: CASSVTQGERTEAFF. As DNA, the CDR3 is TGCGCCAGCAGCGTAACACAGGGGGAAAGGACTGAAGCTTTCTTT.

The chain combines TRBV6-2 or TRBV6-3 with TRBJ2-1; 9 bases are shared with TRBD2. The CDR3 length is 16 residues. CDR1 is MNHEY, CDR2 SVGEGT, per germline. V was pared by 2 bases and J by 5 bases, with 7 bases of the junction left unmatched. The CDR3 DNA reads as TGTGCCAGCAGTTACCAAGCGGGGGGACTAAACAATGAGCAGTTCTTC. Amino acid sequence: CASSYQAGGLNNEQFF.